The 31 T cell receptor beta chains below come from one sample, sequenced in a study of T cell responses to AZD1222 COVID-19 vaccine. TCRdb's table, derived via immunoSEQ multiplex PCR, lists solely in-frame clones and lacks some. The table shows around 100,000 clones, with around 96% occurring only once. The source was peripheral blood, collected on day 0 of AZD1222 vaccination. Receptor source: an adult in good health.

The rearrangement uses TRBV5-4 and TRBJ2-3, with 10 positions matching TRBD2. CDR3 size: 15 residues. The trim removed 4 bases at V and 2 bases at J, leaving 4 bases unmatched. Germline-derived CDR1 and CDR2 are SGHNT and YYREEE (reference sequence). The CDR3 bases are TGTGCCAGCAGCCCTACTAGCGGGAACACAGATACGCAGTATTTT. Its protein product is CASSPTSGNTDTQYF.

This chain joins TRBV29-1 and TRBJ2-7, with TRBD1 matching 9 bases. V was clipped by 7 bases and J by 5 bases; unmatched bases: 6. Germline V gene lookup returns CDR1 SQVTM and CDR2 ANQGSEA. There are 12 residues in the CDR3. For the CDR3, the DNA is TGCAGCGGATCCGGGACAGGGAACGAGCAGTACTTC. It yields the protein CSGSGTGNEQYF.

This sequence joins TRBV5-1 and TRBJ1-1; D is unclear. CDR1 is SGHRS, CDR2 YFSETQ, per germline. V was trimmed by 4 bases and J by 3 bases, leaving 10 bases between them. CDR3 size: 13 residues. CDR3 DNA: TGCGCCAGCAGCAAGAAAGGAGACACTGAAGCTTTCTTT. Amino acid sequence: CASSKKGDTEAFF.

The gene calls are TRBV19 and TRBJ1-2; 8 nucleotides agree with TRBD1. CDR1 is LNHDA, CDR2 SQIVND, per germline (reference sequence). Trimming removed 4 bases from V and 5 bases from J; junction bases left unmatched: 9. The CDR3 sequence is 15 residues long. The DNA for the CDR3 is TGTGCCAGTAGTACCGGACAGGGAGGGATTTATGGCTACACCTTC. As protein: CASSTGQGGIYGYTF.

V usage is TRBV28 and J usage is TRBJ1-1; D may be TRBD1 (5 bases). The germline V gene has CDR1 MDHEN and CDR2 SYDVKM. The CDR3 contains 12 residues. The V and J ends lost 3 bases and 4 bases respectively, with 6 bases between them. The CDR3 region is CASSLGVTEAFF. Here the CDR3 DNA reads TGTGCCAGCAGTTTGGGGGTCACTGAAGCTTTCTTT.

J is TRBJ1-5 and V is TRBV19; D unresolved. The V gene's germline CDR1 is LNHDA and CDR2 SQIVND (reference sequence). The CDR3 sequence is 15 residues long. V was trimmed by 3 bases and J by 2 bases, leaving 11 bases between them. Here the CDR3 reads CASSMRTLGNQPQHF. The CDR3 DNA follows: TGTGCCAGTAGTATGCGGACCCTTGGCAATCAGCCCCAGCATTTT. The complete variable domain, with remaining parts taken from reference TRBV19 and TRBJ1-5, reads DGGITQSPKYLFRKEGQNVTLSCEQNLNHDAMYWYRQDPGQGLRLIYYSQIVNDFQKGDIAEGYSVSREKKESFPLTVTSAQKNPTAFYLCASSMRTLGNQPQHFGDGTRLSIL.

The chain couples TRBV9 to TRBJ2-7; no clear D gene. The germline V gene encodes CDR1 SGDLS and CDR2 YYNGEE. Trimming pared 4 bases from V and 1 base from J, leaving 15 bases between. This CDR3 comprises 15 residues. The CDR3 DNA sequence: TGTGCCAGCAGCCCCGACACGTTCGGGTCCTACGAGCAGTACTTC. Its translation is CASSPDTFGSYEQYF.

The chain uses TRBV6-5 and TRBJ1-2; no clear D. V lost 0 bases and J lost 3, with 2 bases in between. The germline gives CDR1 MNHEY, CDR2 SVGAGI. This CDR3 comprises 12 residues. As DNA, the CDR3 is TGTGCCAGCAGTTACTCAGACTATGGCTACACCTTC. It is translated as CASSYSDYGYTF.

This CDR3 is CASSFRRIPNSPLHF. The CDR3 DNA follows: TGTGCCAGCAGTTTTAGACGGATCCCTAATTCACCCCTCCACTTT. The chain employs TRBV27 and TRBJ1-6, with unresolved D. The V end was cut by 3 bases, the J end by 6 bases, with 12 bases between. The CDR3 loop spans 15 amino acids. Germline CDR1 reads MNHEY; CDR2 reads SMNVEV (reference sequence).

The chain carries TRBV5-5 and TRBJ1-4; D uncertain. This CDR3 spans 12 amino acids. Germline V gives CDR1 SGHKS, CDR2 YYEKEE (reference sequence). V was shortened by 4 bases and J by 14 bases, with 15 bases between the two germline ends. CDR3 residues: CASSHEGLELFF. DNA of the CDR3: TGTGCCAGCAGCCATGAGGGTTTAGAGCTGTTTTTT.

The genes are TRBV28 and TRBJ2-7; a weak D match, TRBD1 (5 bases). CDR3 length: 12 amino acids. V was shortened by 4 bases and J by 5 bases, with 9 bases between the two germline ends. Germline lookup yields CDR1 MDHEN and CDR2 SYDVKM. The DNA for the CDR3 is TGTGCCAGCAGTTCCACGACAGACGAGCAGTACTTC. Its translation: CASSSTTDEQYF.

The gene calls are TRBV7-9 and TRBJ2-4; TRBD1 or TRBD2 may be the D gene (5 bases each). The CDR3 length is 14 residues. Trimming cost V 7 bases and J 7 bases, with 17 bases left between them. Germline values: CDR1 SEHNR, CDR2 FQNEAQ (reference sequence). CDR3 in DNA: TGTGCCAGCACCGACCCCGGGACCCGGAACATTCAGTACTTC. Translating gives CASTDPGTRNIQYF.

DNA of the CDR3: TGTGCTAGTGGTTTCCTGGACAGGGGAAGGGCAGATACGCAGTATTTT. Its translation: CASGFLDRGRADTQYF. The J gene is TRBJ2-3, the V gene TRBV12-5; 9 bases fit TRBD1. CDR1 is LGHNT, CDR2 FRNRAP, per germline. V was clipped by 3 bases and J by 4 bases; unmatched bases: 8. The CDR3 is made up of 16 amino acids. The full variable domain, in which reference TRBV12-5 and TRBJ2-3 provide the parts outside the CDR3, is DARVTQTPRHKVTEMGQEVTMRCQPILGHNTVFWYRQTMMQGLELLAYFRNRAPLDDSGMPKDRFSAEMPDATLATLKIQPSEPRDSAVYFCASGFLDRGRADTQYFGPGTRLTVL.

V and J are TRBV12-3 or TRBV12-4 and TRBJ1-1; D gene ambiguous. The CDR3 covers 13 residues. V lost 0 bases and J lost 7, with 9 bases in between. The CDR3 spells CASSLALLFEAFF. The CDR3 DNA follows: TGTGCCAGCAGTTTAGCCTTACTGTTTGAAGCTTTCTTT.

The chain carries TRBV7-9 and TRBJ2-7, with D tentatively TRBD1 (6 bases). CDR1 SEHNR and CDR2 FQNEAQ come from the germline V gene (reference sequence). This CDR3 is built from 15 residues. V was cut by 2 bases and J by 1 base, with 12 bases left in between. CDR3 DNA sequence: TGTGCCAGCAGCTTATTAACGGGACAATCCTACGAGCAGTACTTC. Translation: CASSLLTGQSYEQYF.

CDR3 nucleotides: TGTGCCAGTAAAGGCCCTCTGGGGGGGGTTATACAGCCCCAGCATTTT. It translates to CASKGPLGGVIQPQHF. V and J are TRBV19 and TRBJ1-5; the D gene is possibly TRBD1 (5 bases). CDR3 length: 16 amino acids. Trimming left V 7 bases short and J 7 bases short, with 23 bases between. Germline assignment: CDR1 LNHDA and CDR2 SQIVND (reference sequence).

This chain links TRBV7-9 with TRBJ1-1; D is unclear. V shed 5 bases and J shed 2 bases, with 18 bases lying between them. CDR3 size: 16 residues. CDR1 and CDR2 from the germline V gene are SEHNR and FQNEAQ (reference sequence). As DNA, the CDR3 is TGTGCCAGCAGCCCCATTGGGGTTCTGCTCAACACTGAAGCTTTCTTT. It yields the protein CASSPIGVLLNTEAFF.

The count of this clone is one. The chain couples TRBV4-3 to TRBJ1-2; D remains ambiguous. Germline CDR1 and CDR2: LGHNA and YSLEER. Trimming stripped 0 bases from V and 4 bases from J, with 6 bases between. This CDR3 contains 13 residues. CDR3 residues: CASSQEVSYGYTF. The CDR3 DNA is TGCGCCAGCAGCCAAGAGGTCTCCTATGGCTACACCTTC.

V and J are TRBV2 and TRBJ1-5, with D unclear. V lost 6 bases, J lost 4 bases, and 7 bases lay in between. Germline lookup yields CDR1 SNHLY and CDR2 FYNNEI. CDR3 size: 12 residues. As DNA, the CDR3 is TGTGCCAGCAGCCTCGGAAATCAGCCCCAGCATTTT. Protein product: CASSLGNQPQHF.

Comments on this clone: The junction does not match germline at one end; this may be a read error. The rearrangement joins TRBV20-1 to TRBJ2-7; 9 bases match TRBD1. Germline V gives CDR1 DFQATT, CDR2 SNEGSKA (reference sequence). This CDR3 is 14 amino acids long. CDR3 sequence: CSASEDRGSDEQYF. The CDR3 coding sequence is TGCAGTGCTAGTGAGGACAGGGGCTCCGACGAGCAGTACTTC.

V gene TRBV7-9 combines with J gene TRBJ1-4, with D perhaps TRBD1 (5 bases). The germline gives CDR1 SEHNR, CDR2 FQNEAQ (reference sequence). The germline V and J ends were trimmed by 5 bases and 8 bases, with 12 bases remaining between them. CDR3 size: 13 residues. CDR3 amino acids: CASSLRGPEKLFF. DNA for the CDR3: TGTGCCAGCAGCCTTAGGGGACCGGAAAAACTGTTTTTT.

The CDR3 protein is CASSLADRGPVYGYTF. The DNA of the CDR3 is TGTGCCAGCAGCTTAGCGGACAGGGGGCCTGTCTATGGCTACACCTTC. The genes are TRBV7-9 and TRBJ1-2; the match to TRBD1 covers 11 bases. The CDR3 length is 16 residues. Losses at the gene ends were 0 bases for V and 4 bases for J; bases not matched to a gene: 4. CDR1 SEHNR and CDR2 FQNEAQ come from the germline V gene (reference sequence). The full variable domain, its missing parts supplied by reference TRBV7-9 and TRBJ1-2, is DTGVSQNPRHKITKRGQNVTFRCDPISEHNRLYWYRQTLGQGPEFLTYFQNEAQLEKSRLLSDRFSAERPKGSFSTLEIQRTEQGDSAMYLCASSLADRGPVYGYTFGSGTRLTVV.

The chain recombines TRBV10-3 with TRBJ1-2; D is uncertain. V gave up 0 bases and J gave up 6 bases, with 8 bases separating them. Looked up from germline, CDR1 is ENHRY and CDR2 is SYGVKD. The CDR3 totals 13 residues. This CDR3 is CAISESAAHGYTF. CDR3 DNA sequence: TGTGCCATCAGTGAGTCGGCGGCCCATGGCTACACCTTC.

DNA for the CDR3: TGTGCCAGCAGCTTAGGACAGGCTCAGCCCCAGCATTTT. It translates to CASSLGQAQPQHF. The chain has TRBV7-2 and TRBJ1-5; TRBD1 is a possible D gene (6 bases). The CDR3 spans 13 residues. CDR1 is SGHTA, CDR2 FQGNSA, per germline. The V gene lost 1 base and the J gene lost 6 bases, with 7 bases spanning the gap. The full variable domain, in which reference TRBV7-2 and TRBJ1-5 provide the parts outside the CDR3, is GAGVSQSPSNKVTEKGKDVELRCDPISGHTALYWYRQSLGQGLEFLIYFQGNSAPDKSGLPSDRFSAERTGGSVSTLTIQRTQQEDSAVYLCASSLGQAQPQHFGDGTRLSIL.

The CDR3: CSVGTGDGYTF. CDR3 in DNA: TGCAGCGTGGGGACAGGCGACGGCTACACCTTC. V usage is TRBV29-1 and J usage is TRBJ1-2, with 8 bases that match TRBD1. CDR1 and CDR2 from the germline V gene are SQVTM and ANQGSEA. V lost 6 bases to trimming and J lost 8 bases; unmatched junction nucleotides: 5. The CDR3 covers 11 residues.

The chain carries TRBV19 and TRBJ1-5; D unclear. Germline V gene data show CDR1 as LNHDA and CDR2 as SQIVND (reference sequence). Deletions cut 6 bases from V and 0 bases from J, with 15 bases between. This CDR3 spans 16 amino acids. The CDR3 nucleotides are TGTGCCAGTAGGGAACACGGAGGCTATAGCAATCAGCCCCAGCATTTT. Its translation is CASREHGGYSNQPQHF. The variable domain in full, completed from reference TRBV19 and TRBJ1-5, reads DGGITQSPKYLFRKEGQNVTLSCEQNLNHDAMYWYRQDPGQGLRLIYYSQIVNDFQKGDIAEGYSVSREKKESFPLTVTSAQKNPTAFYLCASREHGGYSNQPQHFGDGTRLSIL.

This chain links TRBV11-2 with TRBJ1-1; D is undetermined. The V gene's germline CDR1 is SGHAT and CDR2 FQNNGV. The length of the CDR3 is 13 residues. V lost 3 bases and J 1 base, leaving 6 bases between the germline ends. This chain's CDR3 is CASSFLANTEAFF. The CDR3, as DNA: TGTGCCAGCAGCTTTTTGGCGAACACTGAAGCTTTCTTT.

This chain links TRBV28 with TRBJ1-1; D might be TRBD1 (5 bases). Trimming removed 9 bases from V and 0 bases from J, with 14 bases in between. The CDR3 is 14 amino acids. Germline-derived CDR1 and CDR2 are MDHEN and SYDVKM. CDR3: CASISRDMNTEAFF. CDR3 DNA sequence: TGTGCCAGTATATCCAGGGATATGAACACTGAAGCTTTCTTT.

The chain is built from TRBV6-5 and TRBJ1-6; 7 bases are a match to TRBD1. The trim removed 10 bases at V and 7 bases at J, leaving 1 base unmatched. CDR3 size: 11 residues. The germline V gene encodes CDR1 MNHEY and CDR2 SVGAGI. The DNA of the CDR3 is TGTGCCATGACAGGGAATTCACCCCTCCACTTT. It is translated as CAMTGNSPLHF.

The V and J genes are TRBV5-8 and TRBJ2-1, with TRBD2 matching over 8 bases. Germline trimming cut 2 bases from V and 5 bases from J; bases unmatched to any gene: 3. The CDR3 covers 14 residues. CDR1 and CDR2 from the germline V gene are SGHTS and YDEGEE. In DNA, the CDR3 is TGTGCCAGCAGCTTCCGGGAGGGCAACAATGAGCAGTTCTTC. Its protein product is CASSFREGNNEQFF.

The V and J genes are TRBV3-1 (or the pseudogene TRBV3-2) and TRBJ1-2; 8 bases align to TRBD1. The V and J ends lost 4 bases and 5 bases, in that order; junction bases with no gene match: 12. There are 16 residues in the CDR3. Looked up from germline, CDR1 is LGHDT and CDR2 is YNNKEL (reference sequence). The CDR3 spells CASSLAGGLMNYGYTF. In DNA, the CDR3 is TGTGCCAGCAGCCTCGCAGGGGGCTTAATGAATTATGGCTACACCTTC.